Reported below is one T cell receptor beta chain. This clone has just a few counts. Its antigen target is currently unknown. No quality values exist for individual bases; no much larger clone is one base distant. These data originate in a study of cytomegalovirus exposure and HLA in healthy donors (dated by TCRdb to the late 2010s). The study in broad terms: According to an earlier analysis of 450 to 650 of the donors, some 170 million T cells yielded over 90 million unique TCR beta sequences and approximately 300 Gb of sequence data. An early release covering over 500 HLA-typed donors comprised about 320 gigabases of sequencing data and roughly 85 million unique TCR sequences. Of the 300 to 450 genotyped donors, approximately 83% fell in the genetic ancestry cluster associated with self-reported Caucasian donors. The study aimed to test whether cataloging public T cell receptors could reveal signatures of past pathogen exposure. Using immunosequencing, the study profiled T cell repertoires from 666 subjects and related those repertoires to cytomegalovirus serostatus. Along with the approximately 700-subject first cohort, a separate validation cohort of over a hundred different subjects was used. To predict cytomegalovirus infection status, the study brought together high-throughput TCR immunosequencing, statistical association of individual TCRs with disease status, and machine learning. To study patterns of TCR occurrence, a later analysis re-analyzed previously published TCR beta repertoires from several hundred donors and added high-resolution HLA genotyping. Rather than using new phenotypic data, the later analysis identified candidate immune exposures from TCR beta sequences and from how often those sequences occurred across donors. To decide whether each TCR beta V gene segment behaved as functional or pseudogenic, an earlier analysis of fewer than 750 of the donors relied on high-throughput TCR beta sequencing. Alongside the repertoire data, information on donor age, sex, ethnicity and CMV serostatus was compiled. Genome-wide SNP genotypes for about 55% of the roughly 670 donors were used in a later genetic analysis, which treated that subset as a discovery cohort. All discovery cohort repertoires had been generated on a single sequencing platform. Class I and class II HLA loci were covered by the typing at four-digit resolution. Typing coverage varied by locus: roughly 629-640 donors for A, B, C, DRB1 and DQB1; around 560 for DQA1; more than 600 for DPA1; approximately 490 for DPB1. A few DR-DQ haplotypes were treated as single units for association and clustering because of strong linkage in the cohort. Across around 400 genotyped donors of the cohort, an average of 235,054 unique TCR beta nucleotide sequences per donor were sequenced, and approximately 19% of those sequences were non-productive. The investigation overall reported the following: The study listed 164 TCR beta chains as associated with cytomegalovirus. Three of the identified cytomegalovirus-associated TCR beta chains were confirmed in vitro to be specific for cytomegalovirus antigens. In a later genetic analysis, a missense DCLRE1C variant was associated with V-gene and J-gene trimming of TCR beta chains, and the association was replicated in an independent cohort. Several of the top co-occurrence clusters appeared to be linked to parvovirus B19, influenza, CMV and Epstein-Barr virus, according to a later analysis. A cluster of highly shared sequence variants was judged likely to be a technical artifact of the sequencing pipeline. Because counts were too low, 15 to 20 rarely observed V segments, including chromosome 9 orphons, were left out of the earlier analysis of approximately 500 of the donors. CMV serostatus was the only immune exposure information available for the cohort. Correlated functional status among segregating V segments might reflect linkage disequilibrium, but an unknown experimental factor could not be ruled out. Compared with equally common non-associated chains, HLA-associated TCR beta chains in a later analysis were more clonally expanded and had lower generation probabilities. A later analysis found that most CMV-associated TCR beta chains appeared HLA-restricted, with HLA associations seemingly driven largely by CMV exposure. When HLA alleles, especially DR and DQ, strongly co-occurred, TCR associations were difficult to assign to individual alleles. Some IMGT-functional V segments, including TRBV6-2 and TRBV6-3, could not be told apart with the 87-base-pair reads, so those segments were excluded. The classifier was reported to diagnose cytomegalovirus status with high specificity and sensitivity in both the original cohort and the validation cohort. A further reported finding was that TCR beta sequences accurately predicted the HLA-A and HLA-B alleles for most subjects in the first cohort. According to a later genetic analysis, donors in an Asian-associated ancestry cluster had fewer N-insertions in productive TCRs than the approximately 700-donor mean. Because HLA typing was unavailable for some donors at each locus, only the typed subset was used in association tests. Broadly in line with IMGT annotations, most TCR beta V segments showed up in productive rearrangements about 90% or about 30% of the time in an earlier analysis of several hundred of the donors. Most TCR sequences were observed very rarely across donors, whereas some public TCRs were present in many individuals. The cohort was sequenced for TCR beta chains only, and without alpha or paired-chain data the features that could be detected were limited. It was suggested by the authors that the approach could potentially be generalized to other disease states and immunological phenotypes. In a later analysis, the rate of TCR association differed among HLA loci, with DRB1 alleles having the most associated TCRs and HLA-C alleles having the fewest. A later analysis associated some 17,000 TCR beta sequences with specific HLA alleles at a false discovery rate of 0.05. Roughly uniform sequencing depth across donors was assumed in presence/absence analyses, although this assumption may not hold.

The cohort comprised 670 or so healthy bone marrow donors. All cohort members were sampled while nominally healthy, although unrecorded immune exposures were likely present. The donor tested CMV seropositive, placing the donor among the 289 seropositive members of the cohort. A peripheral blood sample was collected from each donor, and TCR beta sequencing was performed on peripheral blood mononuclear cells. The Qiagen DNeasy Blood Extraction Kit was used to extract genomic DNA from the blood cell samples. The CDR3 goes from the cysteine to the phenylalanine over 16 residues. Solely the CDR3 DNA is kept, with 48 bases framed from the first base. The germline V gene gives CDR1 as SGHAT and CDR2 as FQNNGV. Germline trimming amounts to 4 bases on V and 5 bases on J, with 6 as the count of junction bases outside the gene matches. The protocol used for the library was the immunoSEQ multiplex PCR assay. The multiplex PCR relied on a mix of 60 forward primers for TCR Vbeta segments and 13 reverse primers for TCR Jbeta segments. The CDR3 region of rearranged TCR beta genes was amplified from genomic DNA by a multiplex PCR assay. The Illumina HiSeq System was used to sequence the amplified TCR beta libraries as 87-base-pair reads. The authors processed their data as follows. Across the 670 or so repertoires, a later analysis counted tens of millions of unique TCR beta chains, 8.5 million to 12 million of which were shared by at least two donors. A nearest-neighbor algorithm error-corrected the raw reads and collapsed the reads into unique sequences, merging closely related sequences to remove PCR and sequencing errors. V, D and J gene segments were assigned by aligning CDR3 sequences to IMGT reference sequences. For a sequence to be retained, a match of at least six nucleotides was required to both a V gene segment and a J gene segment. Rearrangements were called productive when the CDR3 lacked stop codons and stayed in frame with V and J; all others were non-productive. CDR3 was defined according to IMGT convention as the region running from the second conserved V-encoded cysteine to the conserved J-encoded phenylalanine. The earlier analysis of about 620 of the donors excluded sequences that lacked an unambiguous match to a single V gene segment. In an earlier analysis of approximately 610 of the donors, V segments were called functional above 56.7% productive rearrangements and were called segregating when the between-donor standard deviation exceeded 5%. A statistical classification framework was built for diagnosing cytomegalovirus status from the catalog of TCR beta chain sequences. V and J gene assignment, in a later analysis, came from comparing TCR nucleotide sequences with IMGT/GENE-DB human TR gene sequences. A later analysis assigned CDR3 sequences and most-parsimonious VDJ recombination scenarios with the TCRdist pipeline. In a later analysis, every TCR beta chain was defined by the combination of its CDR3 amino acid sequence and its V-gene family, and reads without a unique V-gene family were dropped. In a later analysis, 500 to 650 highly shared, low-generation-probability nucleotide sequences were removed to address suspected cross-contamination and a sequencing artifact. In a later analysis, a clonal expansion index was calculated for each public chain from normalized within-repertoire ranks of inferred template counts. In a later analysis, generation probabilities were computed using a VDJ recombination model fitted to out-of-frame rearrangements, and the results were checked against IGoR. In a later analysis, TCR-TCR, TCR-HLA and TCR-CMV co-occurrence was scored with hypergeometric tests, and a repertoire-size bias correction was applied to TCR pairs. False discovery rates were estimated in a later analysis by permuting HLA or CMV assignments 20 times. A later analysis grouped co-occurring TCRs with DBSCAN, adding TCRdist sequence similarity when clustering within HLA-allele-positive subsets. Repertoires with fewer than 30,000 or more than 120,000 public chains were left out of co-occurrence clustering, as were a handful of repertoires with anomalous nucleotide sharing. Sourced from immuneACCESS, this table was stored by TCRdb with only in-frame sequences that have V and J called. A share of the clones is absent; for the studies checked, an unresolved V gene accounts for under half, and the remainder has no known explanation. V, J and clone size derive from that table, while D and trimming were established from the DNA sequence. The sample profile shows roughly 200,000 clones; about 9.4% of them were found once. The ten largest clones take up over 1% of the sample.

The V gene is TRBV11-2 and the J gene is TRBJ2-2, and TRBD2 aligns with 11 junction nucleotides. Material: PBMCs. This clonotype was sampled from a woman between 25 and 40 years old in good health and CMV-seropositive. CDR3 reads: CASSSTSGSSTGELFF. The DNA reads as follows: TGTGCCAGCAGCTCCACTAGCGGGAGTTCGACCGGGGAGCTGTTTTTT.